The rows below give T cell receptor beta chains drawn from one sample of a study of shared clonotypes between healthy human individuals. Sequencing used immunoSEQ multiplex PCR; TCRdb keeps in-frame clones, though not all of them. The sample lists 2,500,000 or so clones; 80% to 95% were seen once. The sample comprised naive CD4+ T cells from PBMCs. The receptors derive from a man aged 18 to 30 in good health. Some clones in this sample may be carry-over from other donors' samples. Each CDR3 is given with its conserved first and last residue. The order of the fields is J gene, D gene, V gene, clone size, CDR3 DNA, CDR3 protein. A D gene is named only where the DNA matches it firmly. Expanded clones are given a class, and other clones once, few, many or no size at all.

>TRBJ1-1|TRBD1|TRBV5-1|.
TGCGCCAGCAGCCTCCTGACAGGGATGAGCACTGAAGCTTTCTTT
CASSLLTGMSTEAFF
>TRBJ1-1|.|TRBV15|.
TGTGCCACCAGCAGAACAGGTGGAGGTTGGGATACTGAAGCTTTCTTT
CATSRTGGGWDTEAFF
>TRBJ2-3|.|TRBV28|.
TGTGCCAGCAACCCAAGCCCGGGGGCAGATACGCAGTATTTT
CASNPSPGADTQYF
>TRBJ1-3|TRBD1|TRBV5-6|.
TGTGCCAGCAGGACAGGGTTCGGCGCGGACACCATATATTTT
CASRTGFGADTIYF
>TRBJ1-5|.|TRBV2|.
TGTGCCAGCAGTGAAATACAGGGCACCAATCAGCCCCAGCATTTT
CASSEIQGTNQPQHF
>TRBJ2-7|TRBD1|TRBV9|.
TGTGCCAGCAGCGTAGATCCGACAGGGGGCTACGAGCAGTACTTC
CASSVDPTGGYEQYF
>TRBJ2-3|.|TRBV7-3|.
TGTGCCAGCAGCAGCGACGGAGGAGGCACAGATACGCAGTATTTT
CASSSDGGGTDTQYF
>TRBJ2-3|.|TRBV30|.
TGTGCCTGGAGTGTTCTGGCAGCTACAGATGCGCAGTATTTT
CAWSVLAATDAQYF
>TRBJ2-5|TRBD1|TRBV9|.
TGTGCCAGCAGCGTAGGGTTGACCGGACAGGGCTCCCAAGAGACCCAGTACTTC
CASSVGLTGQGSQETQYF
>TRBJ1-1|.|TRBV6-1|once
TGTGCCAGCAGTGCCCCCCCCCGGCCTGAAGCTTTCTTT
CASSAPPRPEAFF
>TRBJ2-5|.|TRBV5-1|once
TGCGCCAGCAGCTTGGGCCAGGGTGGGACCCAGTACTTC
CASSLGQGGTQYF
>TRBJ2-1|.|TRBV5-5|.
TGTGCCAGCAGCCAGCCGACACCATACAATGAGCAGTTCTTC
CASSQPTPYNEQFF